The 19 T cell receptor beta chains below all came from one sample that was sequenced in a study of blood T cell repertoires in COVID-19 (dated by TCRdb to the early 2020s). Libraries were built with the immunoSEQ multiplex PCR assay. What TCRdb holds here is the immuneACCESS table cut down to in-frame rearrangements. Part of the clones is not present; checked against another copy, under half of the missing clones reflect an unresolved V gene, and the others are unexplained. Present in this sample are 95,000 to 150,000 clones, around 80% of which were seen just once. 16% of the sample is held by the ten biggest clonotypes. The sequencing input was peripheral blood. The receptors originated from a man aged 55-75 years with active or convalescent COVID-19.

The CDR3 sequence is CAISEGQKNTDTQYF. In nucleotides, the CDR3 is TGTGCCATCAGCGAGGGGCAGAAGAACACAGATACGCAGTATTTT. The chain joins TRBV10-3 to TRBJ2-3; D is perhaps TRBD1 or TRBD2 (5 bases each). Germline V lookup: CDR1 ENHRY, CDR2 SYGVKD. This CDR3 has 15 amino acids. With 6 bases removed from V and 2 bases from J, the gap between germline ends came to 15 bases.

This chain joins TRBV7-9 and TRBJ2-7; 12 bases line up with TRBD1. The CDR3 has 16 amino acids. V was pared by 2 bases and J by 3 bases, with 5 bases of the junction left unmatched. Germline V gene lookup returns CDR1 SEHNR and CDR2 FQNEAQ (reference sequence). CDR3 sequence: CASSLTGTGGYYEQYF. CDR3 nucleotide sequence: TGTGCCAGCAGCTTAACCGGGACAGGGGGCTACTACGAGCAGTACTTC.

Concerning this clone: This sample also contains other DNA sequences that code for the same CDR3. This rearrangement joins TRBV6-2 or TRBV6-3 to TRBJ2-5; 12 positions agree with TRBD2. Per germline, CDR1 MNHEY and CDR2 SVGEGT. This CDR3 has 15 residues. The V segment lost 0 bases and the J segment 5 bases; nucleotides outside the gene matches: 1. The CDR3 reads CASSYSLAGGETQYF. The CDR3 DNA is TGTGCCAGCAGTTACTCCCTAGCGGGAGGGGAGACCCAGTACTTC.

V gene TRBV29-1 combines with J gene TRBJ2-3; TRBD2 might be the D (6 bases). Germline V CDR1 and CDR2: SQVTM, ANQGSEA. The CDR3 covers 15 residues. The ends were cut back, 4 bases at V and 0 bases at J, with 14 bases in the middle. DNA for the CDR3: TGCAGCGTTGTAACAGGCGGGACTAGCACAGATACGCAGTATTTT. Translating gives CSVVTGGTSTDTQYF.

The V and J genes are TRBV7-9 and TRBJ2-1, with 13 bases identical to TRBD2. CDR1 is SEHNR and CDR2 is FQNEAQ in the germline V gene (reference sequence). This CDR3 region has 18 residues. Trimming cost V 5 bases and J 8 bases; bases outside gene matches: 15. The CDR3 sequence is CASSRGLAGVGALDEQFF. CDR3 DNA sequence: TGTGCCAGCAGCCGCGGACTAGCGGGAGTAGGGGCTTTAGATGAGCAGTTCTTC.

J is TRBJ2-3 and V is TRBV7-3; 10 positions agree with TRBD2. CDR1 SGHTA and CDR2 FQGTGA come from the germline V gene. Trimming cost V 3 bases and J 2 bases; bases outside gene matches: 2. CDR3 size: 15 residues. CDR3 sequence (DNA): TGTGCCAGCAGCTTTACTAGCGGGATCACAGATACGCAGTATTTT. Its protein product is CASSFTSGITDTQYF.

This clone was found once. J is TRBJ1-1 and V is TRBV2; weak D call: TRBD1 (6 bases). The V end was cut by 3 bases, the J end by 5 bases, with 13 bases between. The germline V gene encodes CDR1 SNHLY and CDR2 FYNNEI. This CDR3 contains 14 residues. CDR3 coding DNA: TGTGCCAGCAGTGACCTCAGGGGAAAGACTGAAGCTTTCTTT. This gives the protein CASSDLRGKTEAFF.

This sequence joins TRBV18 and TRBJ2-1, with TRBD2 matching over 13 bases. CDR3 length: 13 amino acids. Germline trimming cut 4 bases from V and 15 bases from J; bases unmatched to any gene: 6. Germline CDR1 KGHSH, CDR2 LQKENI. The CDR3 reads CASSLGLAGETFF. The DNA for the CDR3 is TGTGCCAGCTCACTTGGACTAGCGGGGGAGACGTTCTTC.

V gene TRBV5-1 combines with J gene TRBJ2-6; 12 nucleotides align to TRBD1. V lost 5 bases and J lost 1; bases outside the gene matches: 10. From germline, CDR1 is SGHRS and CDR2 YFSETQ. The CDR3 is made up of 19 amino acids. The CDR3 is CASSKRPGQGASGANVLTF. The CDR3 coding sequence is TGCGCCAGCAGTAAACGACCGGGACAGGGGGCTTCTGGGGCCAACGTCCTGACTTTC.

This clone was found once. CDR3 loop: CASSLGELAGGNEQFF. The CDR3 DNA reads as TGTGCCAGCAGTTTAGGAGAACTAGCGGGAGGAAATGAGCAGTTCTTC. The chain links TRBV28 to TRBJ2-1; TRBD2 matches 12 bases. The V segment lost 2 bases and the J segment 7 bases; nucleotides outside the gene matches: 6. Per the germline V gene, CDR1 is MDHEN and CDR2 is SYDVKM. This CDR3 has 16 amino acids.

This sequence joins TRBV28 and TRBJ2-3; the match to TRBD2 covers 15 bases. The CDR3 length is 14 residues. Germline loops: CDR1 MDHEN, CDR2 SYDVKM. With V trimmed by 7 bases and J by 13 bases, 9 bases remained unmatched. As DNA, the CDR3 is TGTGCCAGCACCTCTCGGACTAGCGGGAGGGCAGAGTATTTT. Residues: CASTSRTSGRAEYF.

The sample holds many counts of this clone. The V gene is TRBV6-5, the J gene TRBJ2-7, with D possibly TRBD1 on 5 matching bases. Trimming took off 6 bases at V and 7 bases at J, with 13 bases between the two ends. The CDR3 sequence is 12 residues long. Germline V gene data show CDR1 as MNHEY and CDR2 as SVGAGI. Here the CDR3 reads CASSGRVGEQYF. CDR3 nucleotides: TGTGCCAGCAGCGGCAGGGTAGGGGAGCAGTACTTC.

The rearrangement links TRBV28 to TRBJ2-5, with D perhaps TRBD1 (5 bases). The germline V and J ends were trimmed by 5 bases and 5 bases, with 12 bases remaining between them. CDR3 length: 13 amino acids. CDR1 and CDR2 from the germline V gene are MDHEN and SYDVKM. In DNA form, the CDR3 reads TGTGCCAGCAGTGGGTCAGGGCGGGAGACCCAGTACTTC. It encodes CASSGSGRETQYF.

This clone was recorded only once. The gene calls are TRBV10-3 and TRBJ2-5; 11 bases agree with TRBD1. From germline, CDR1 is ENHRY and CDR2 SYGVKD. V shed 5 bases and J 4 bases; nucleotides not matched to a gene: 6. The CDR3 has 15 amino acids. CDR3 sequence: CAISPGQGARETQYF. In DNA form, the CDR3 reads TGTGCCATCAGTCCCGGACAGGGGGCGCGAGAGACCCAGTACTTC.

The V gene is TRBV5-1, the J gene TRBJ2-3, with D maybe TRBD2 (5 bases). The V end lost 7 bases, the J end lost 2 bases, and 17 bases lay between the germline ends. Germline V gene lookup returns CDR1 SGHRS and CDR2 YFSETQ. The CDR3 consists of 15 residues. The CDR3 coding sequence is TGCGCCAGCGCCTTTTGGTGGCGGGCCACAGATACGCAGTATTTT. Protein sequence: CASAFWWRATDTQYF.

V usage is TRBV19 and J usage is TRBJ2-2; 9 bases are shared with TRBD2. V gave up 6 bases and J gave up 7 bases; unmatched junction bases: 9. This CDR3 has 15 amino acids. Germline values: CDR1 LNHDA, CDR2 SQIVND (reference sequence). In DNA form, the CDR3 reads TGTGCCAGTAGCCTTAGCGGGAGATTCGGCGGGGAGCTGTTTTTT. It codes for CASSLSGRFGGELFF. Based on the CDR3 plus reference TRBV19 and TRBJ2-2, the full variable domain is DGGITQSPKYLFRKEGQNVTLSCEQNLNHDAMYWYRQDPGQGLRLIYYSQIVNDFQKGDIAEGYSVSREKKESFPLTVTSAQKNPTAFYLCASSLSGRFGGELFFGEGSRLTVL.

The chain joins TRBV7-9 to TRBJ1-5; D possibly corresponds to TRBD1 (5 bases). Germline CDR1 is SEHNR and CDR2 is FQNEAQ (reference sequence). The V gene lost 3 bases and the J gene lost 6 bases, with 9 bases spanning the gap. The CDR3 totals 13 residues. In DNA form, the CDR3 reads TGTGCCAGCAGCTTCGACAGACCTCAGCCCCAGCATTTT. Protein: CASSFDRPQPQHF.

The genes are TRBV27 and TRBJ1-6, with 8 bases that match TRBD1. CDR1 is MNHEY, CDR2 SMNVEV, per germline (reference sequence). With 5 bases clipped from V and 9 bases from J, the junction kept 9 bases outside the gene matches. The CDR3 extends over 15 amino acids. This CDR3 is CASSPRQGMGSPLHF. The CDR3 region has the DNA TGTGCCAGCAGTCCCCGACAGGGGATGGGTTCACCCCTCCACTTT.

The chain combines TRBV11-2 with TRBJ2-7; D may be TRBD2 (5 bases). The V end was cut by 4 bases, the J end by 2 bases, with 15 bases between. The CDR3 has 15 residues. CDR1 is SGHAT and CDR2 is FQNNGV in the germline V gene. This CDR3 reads CASSSPLASPYEQYF. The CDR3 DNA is TGTGCCAGCAGCTCCCCTCTAGCCTCGCCCTACGAGCAGTACTTC.